This TCR beta chain came from a study of blood T cell repertoires in COVID-19. Study at large: COVID-19 samples from acute and convalescent phases originated in the United States, Italy and Spain. From T cells, B-cell-depleted T cells, or PBMCs came the material, which was cDNA or gDNA.

In the study's own analysis: Using reference gene primer amplification, nucleated cell counts were estimated. Assay used: immunoSEQ multiplex PCR; TCRdb lists only in-frame clones, some missing. The D gene and trimming were derived from the DNA, and the V and J assignments and clone size from that table. The sample records about 200,000 clones, 70% to 90% being singletons. V was pared by 6 bases and J by 0 bases, with 13 bases between. Germline CDR1 ENHRY, CDR2 SYGVKD. The CDR3 covers 15 residues. This sequence originates from a woman of 80 years or more with acute or convalescent COVID-19. The chain has TRBV10-3 and TRBJ2-3; D perhaps matches TRBD2 (5 bases). The sequenced material came from peripheral blood. CDR3 amino acids: CAISLLAGSTDTQYF. In DNA form, the CDR3 reads TGTGCCATCAGCCTTCTAGCTGGGAGCACAGATACGCAGTATTTT.